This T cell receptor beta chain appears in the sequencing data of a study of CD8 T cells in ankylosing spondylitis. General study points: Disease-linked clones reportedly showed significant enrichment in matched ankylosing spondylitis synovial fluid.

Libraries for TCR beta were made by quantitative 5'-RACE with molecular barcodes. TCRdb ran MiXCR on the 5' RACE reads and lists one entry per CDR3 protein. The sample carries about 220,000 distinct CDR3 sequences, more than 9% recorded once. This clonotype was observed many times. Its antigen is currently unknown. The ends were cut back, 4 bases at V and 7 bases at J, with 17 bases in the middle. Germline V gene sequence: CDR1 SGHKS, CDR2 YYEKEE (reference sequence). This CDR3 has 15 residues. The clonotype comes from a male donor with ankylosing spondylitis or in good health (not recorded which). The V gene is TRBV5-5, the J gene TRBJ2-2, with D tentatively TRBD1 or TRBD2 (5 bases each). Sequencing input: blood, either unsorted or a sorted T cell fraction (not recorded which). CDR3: CASSRQSRGGGELFF. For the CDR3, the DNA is TGTGCCAGCAGCCGACAGAGTCGAGGAGGCGGGGAGCTGTTTTTT.